A single sample gave rise to the 24 T cell receptor beta chains below, sequenced in a study of regulatory T cells in long-lasting Graves disease. According to the study, TCR beta libraries were built with iRepertoire HTBI primers and CDR3-region Arm-PCR. TCRdb reanalysed the multiplex PCR reads using MiXCR and keeps one entry per CDR3 protein. The data contain approximately 400,000 distinct CDR3 sequences, about 14% of them singletons. As for time point: newly diagnosed GD, antithyroid drugs for less than 3 months. The authors made the TCR library using RNA they extracted from PBMCs. Sequenced here: peripheral blood mononuclear cells (PBMCs), sampled at new diagnosis, from a patient treated with antithyroid drugs. The receptors stem from a female donor with Graves disease.

The rearrangement joins TRBV3-1 to TRBJ2-2; 8 bases match TRBD2. V lost 0 bases, J lost 5 bases, and 17 bases stayed unmatched. Germline V gene lookup returns CDR1 LGHDT and CDR2 YNNKEL (reference sequence). The CDR3 length is 20 residues. Written as DNA, the CDR3 is TGTGCCAGCAGCCAAGAGATCTCTTCGGGGGGGCGGTTTAGGACCGGGGAGCTGTTTTTT. Translated, it gives CASSQEISSGGRFRTGELFF.

The table lists this clonotype with many counts. The CDR3 DNA reads TGTGCCATGGGGGGGAGGAACTATGGCTACACCTTC. Translated, it gives CAMGGRNYGYTF. This chain joins TRBV28 and TRBJ1-2, with D maybe TRBD1 (5 bases). Germline V lookup: CDR1 MDHEN, CDR2 SYDVKM. This CDR3 has 12 amino acids. The V end was cut by 10 bases, the J end by 2 bases, with 11 bases between.

The chain couples TRBV7-9 to TRBJ2-7, with 7 bases aligning to TRBD1. CDR1 is SEHNR, CDR2 FQNEAQ, per germline (reference sequence). V was clipped by 7 bases and J by 3 bases; unmatched bases: 15. The CDR3 extends over 16 amino acids. CDR3 DNA: TGTGCCAGCACCACCGGGGCCGGGACAGACATCTACGAGCAGTACTTC. Amino acids: CASTTGAGTDIYEQYF.

The chain joins TRBV12-3 or TRBV12-4 to TRBJ1-2, with no clear D. V was cut by 6 bases and J by 5 bases, with 16 bases left in between. This CDR3 comprises 14 residues. The CDR3 reads CASRPPGPRYGYTF. For the CDR3, the DNA is TGTGCCAGCAGGCCACCGGGTCCTCGGTATGGCTACACCTTC.

Many counts were recorded for this clonotype. This chain links TRBV28 with TRBJ1-5, with 7 nucleotides matching TRBD1. Germline assignment: CDR1 MDHEN and CDR2 SYDVKM. This CDR3 comprises 14 residues. V shed 9 bases and J 4 bases; nucleotides not matched to a gene: 9. In nucleotides, the CDR3 is TGTGCCAGTACGGAAGGGACAGCTAATCAGCCCCAGCATTTT. It translates to CASTEGTANQPQHF.

This clonotype was detected many times. DNA of the CDR3: TGCAGTGCTAGAGGGTTCGGGGCCACCGGGGAGCTGTTTTTT. This translates into CSARGFGATGELFF. The V gene is TRBV20-1, the J gene TRBJ2-2; tentatively, D is TRBD1 or TRBD2 (5 bases each). V was clipped by 1 base and J by 4 bases, with 10 bases between them. This CDR3 contains 14 residues. Germline V CDR1 and CDR2: DFQATT, SNEGSKA (reference sequence).

This clonotype was detected ten times or more. The V call is TRBV7-2, the J call TRBJ2-3; 7 bases map to TRBD2. Germline V CDR1 and CDR2: SGHTA, FQGNSA. This CDR3 has 16 residues. Germline trimming cut 2 bases from V and 5 bases from J; bases unmatched to any gene: 10. CDR3 sequence reads: CASSLPREISRDTQYF. The CDR3 DNA sequence: TGTGCCAGCAGCTTACCGCGGGAGATAAGTCGAGATACGCAGTATTTT.

This clonotype occurred many times. This chain connects TRBV11-2 to TRBJ2-7; no clear D. The CDR3 runs 13 residues. Trimming shortened V by 0 bases and J by 6 bases, and 9 bases separated the two germline ends. Germline V gene sequence: CDR1 SGHAT, CDR2 FQNNGV. The CDR3 DNA is TGTGCCAGCAGCTTAGAGTATTCGCGCGAGCAGTACTTC. Its protein product is CASSLEYSREQYF.

This clonotype showed up just a few times. The V and J genes are TRBV6-1 and TRBJ1-3, with 7 bases aligning to TRBD1. From germline, CDR1 is MNHNS and CDR2 SASEGT. The trim removed 9 bases at V and 2 bases at J, leaving 4 bases unmatched. The CDR3 has 13 amino acids. In DNA form, the CDR3 reads TGTGCCAGTATCGACAGGGCTGGAAACACCATATATTTT. Protein: CASIDRAGNTIYF.

Regarding this clonotype: One base separates it from a far larger clone, so it is likely a read error. The CDR3 is CSVEDERTGVYEQFF. CDR3 DNA sequence: TGCAGCGTTGAAGACGAGCGGACAGGAGTATACGAGCAGTTCTTC. The chain is built from TRBV29-1 and TRBJ2-1, with TRBD1 matching over 7 bases. The CDR3 has 15 amino acids. V was clipped by 0 bases and J by 10 bases; unmatched bases: 12. Per the germline V gene, CDR1 is SQVTM and CDR2 is ANQGSEA.

The J gene is TRBJ2-7, the V gene TRBV5-1; 7 bases match TRBD1. Trimming took 4 bases from V and 3 from J; bases not matched to a gene: 7. Germline V gives CDR1 SGHRS, CDR2 YFSETQ. This CDR3 contains 14 residues. CDR3 DNA: TGCGCCAGCAGCGTGGGACAGACGTTCTACGAGCAGTACTTC. Translation: CASSVGQTFYEQYF.

On this clonotype itself: A junction end diverges from the germline sequence, so it may reflect a read error. V and J are TRBV7-7 and TRBJ1-6; TRBD1 matches 7 bases. Germline CDR1 reads SSHAT; CDR2 reads FNYEAQ (reference sequence). The CDR3 totals 17 residues. CDR3 sequence: CASSLPWRGPKKSPLHF. The CDR3 DNA reads as TGTGCTAGCAGCTTACCTTGGAGGGGGCCTAAGAAATCACCCCTCCACTTT.

The chain recombines TRBV27 with TRBJ2-7, with D possibly matching TRBD2 (6 bases). Trimming left V 2 bases short and J 6 bases short, with 14 bases between. This CDR3 is built from 14 residues. The germline V gene encodes CDR1 MNHEY and CDR2 SMNVEV (reference sequence). CDR3 residues: CASSLKAGRREQYF. CDR3 coding DNA: TGTGCCAGCAGTTTAAAGGCAGGGAGGCGCGAGCAGTACTTC.

This clonotype was seen ten or more times. A far larger clone is one nucleotide away, so this likely arose from a read error. This chain joins TRBV12-3 or TRBV12-4 and TRBJ2-5, with TRBD1 matching 7 bases. The V segment lost 6 bases and the J segment 1 base; nucleotides outside the gene matches: 5. CDR3 length: 14 amino acids. In DNA form, the CDR3 reads TGTGCCAGCAGGCCGGGACAGATCCAAGAGACCCAGTACTTC. Translation gives CASRPGQIQETQYF.

This chain links TRBV25-1 with TRBJ1-4, with D perhaps matching TRBD1 (5 bases). With 8 bases removed from V and 8 bases from J, the gap between germline ends came to 21 bases. CDR3 size: 15 residues. Germline-derived CDR1 and CDR2 are MGHDK and SYGVNS. The CDR3 DNA follows: TGTGCCAGCCTAGGTCGCAGGGTGATCGGGGAAAAACTGTTTTTT. It specifies CASLGRRVIGEKLFF.

With regard to this clonotype: It differs at one base from a far larger clone, so likely a read error. The chain links TRBV20-1 to TRBJ2-7; TRBD2 might be the D (5 bases). There are 14 residues in the CDR3. Germline V CDR1 and CDR2: DFQATT, SNEGSKA (reference sequence). V was clipped by 3 bases and J by 7 bases, with 19 bases between them. The CDR3 protein is CSAREYREYNEQYF. The DNA for the CDR3 is TGCAGTGCTAGGGAATACCGGGAATACAATGAGCAGTACTTC.

This clonotype has a count of ten or more. The chain carries TRBV4-1 and TRBJ1-1; TRBD1 matches at 11 bases. The CDR3 runs to 17 residues. The V segment lost 3 bases and the J segment 4 bases; nucleotides outside the gene matches: 10. Germline CDR1 MGHRA, CDR2 YSYEKL. The CDR3 DNA follows: TGCGCCAGCAGCCAGGCATCCGTTGGACAGGGGGCCACTGAAGCTTTCTTT. Translation gives CASSQASVGQGATEAFF.

This clonotype was seen repeatedly, ten times or more. The rearrangement uses TRBV28 and TRBJ2-7; D gene unclear. V shed 6 bases and J shed 1 base, with 16 bases lying between them. The CDR3 runs 15 residues. Germline V lookup: CDR1 MDHEN, CDR2 SYDVKM. The CDR3 nucleotides read TGTGCCAGCAGCGCCCGAGATGGATTTTCCTACGAGCAGTACTTC. Protein sequence: CASSARDGFSYEQYF.

This clonotype was observed many times. V is TRBV20-1 and J is TRBJ2-2, with D unclear. The CDR3 loop spans 11 amino acids. V was cut by 5 bases and J by 8 bases, with 9 bases left in between. Per germline, CDR1 DFQATT and CDR2 SNEGSKA (reference sequence). The CDR3 nucleotides read TGCAGTGCTGCTACCATGGGGGAGCTGTTTTTT. It encodes CSAATMGELFF.

In its sample, this clonotype was seen many times. At one end, the junction sequence differs from germline, possibly due to a read error. The chain couples TRBV4-1 to TRBJ2-7; 8 bases are a match to TRBD1. This CDR3 region has 15 residues. The germline gives CDR1 MGHRA, CDR2 YSYEKL. CDR3 protein: CASSQVDRGDYEQYF. In DNA, the CDR3 is TGTGCCAGCAGCCAAGTTGACAGGGGAGACTACGAGCAGTACTTC.

There are many counts of this clonotype. V usage is TRBV2 and J usage is TRBJ1-6; D might be TRBD1 (6 bases). Germline CDR1 and CDR2: SNHLY and FYNNEI. This CDR3 spans 16 amino acids. V lost 1 base and J lost 9, with 16 bases in between. The CDR3 loop is CASSEDMGGRGSPLHF. DNA of the CDR3: TGTGCCAGCAGTGAAGATATGGGGGGCAGAGGTTCACCCCTCCACTTT.

This clonotype was observed at least ten times. V and J are TRBV27 and TRBJ2-3; 9 bases align to TRBD2. V shed 3 bases, J shed 4 bases, and the junction held 5 bases outside the gene matches. CDR3 length: 15 residues. Germline V lookup: CDR1 MNHEY, CDR2 SMNVEV (reference sequence). The chain's CDR3 is CASSFRGRDPDTQYF. CDR3 nucleotide sequence: TGTGCCAGCAGTTTTCGCGGGAGGGACCCAGATACGCAGTATTTT.

This clonotype was seen many times. The chain employs TRBV7-3 and TRBJ1-6; D gene unclear. The germline V gene has CDR1 SGHTA and CDR2 FQGTGA. The V end was cut by 6 bases, the J end by 7 bases, with 22 bases between. CDR3 length: 17 residues. CDR3 DNA sequence: TGTGCCAGCAGTTCTCTCCCCCCTGGGTCCTCCAATTCACCCCTCCACTTT. Translating gives CASSSLPPGSSNSPLHF.

This clonotype has ten or more counts. The chain is built from TRBV2 and TRBJ1-5; D unclear. The CDR3 length is 16 residues. The V end was cut by 2 bases, the J end by 2 bases, with 13 bases between. The germline V gene has CDR1 SNHLY and CDR2 FYNNEI. CDR3 sequence: CASSEPGGSGNQPQHF. The CDR3 nucleotides read TGTGCCAGCAGTGAACCGGGTGGGAGTGGCAATCAGCCCCAGCATTTT.